This entry lists 5 T cell receptor beta chains sequenced from one sample in a study of monozygotic twins with cystic fibrosis. Some clones are missing from TCRdb's copy, which holds only in-frame ones; the method was immunoSEQ multiplex PCR. Of 4,000 to 5,000 clones in the sample, around 96% were seen once. The material sequenced was blood. These receptors all come from a boy between 2 and 10 years old with cystic fibrosis.

Concerning this clone: The same CDR3 is also encoded by other DNA sequences in this sample. The chain is built from TRBV30 and TRBJ1-3; perhaps TRBD1 as D (5 bases). V lost 0 bases to trimming and J lost 0 bases, with 9 bases between them. CDR1 is GTSNPN, CDR2 SVGIG, per germline (reference sequence). This CDR3 is 15 amino acids long. CDR3 DNA: TGTGCCTGGAGTGTTGGGGGGTCCTCTGGAAACACCATATATTTT. Amino acid sequence: CAWSVGGSSGNTIYF.

This clone occurred once. The V call is TRBV18, the J call TRBJ1-2; D remains ambiguous. The CDR3 totals 15 residues. V gave up 2 bases and J gave up 4 bases, with 14 bases separating them. The V gene's germline CDR1 is KGHSH and CDR2 LQKENI. The CDR3: CASSPNVPESYGYTF. The CDR3 bases are TGTGCCAGCTCACCAAACGTCCCGGAATCCTATGGCTACACCTTC.

V is TRBV25-1 and J is TRBJ2-2, with TRBD2 matching 7 bases. The CDR3 is made up of 15 amino acids. Unmatched junction bases numbered 6, after V lost 5 bases and J lost 3 bases. Germline loops: CDR1 MGHDK, CDR2 SYGVNS. CDR3 coding DNA: TGTGCCAGCAGTCCAGTGGGAGGGTACACCGGGGAGCTGTTTTTT. Amino acid sequence: CASSPVGGYTGELFF. The full variable domain, completed using reference TRBV25-1 and TRBJ2-2, is EADIYQTPRYLVIGTGKKITLECSQTMGHDKMYWYQQDPGMELHLIHYSYGVNSTEKGDLSSESTVSRIRTEHFPLTLESARPSHTSQYLCASSPVGGYTGELFFGEGSRLTVL.

The chain couples TRBV14 to TRBJ2-5; D remains unclear. The CDR3 consists of 14 residues. CDR1 and CDR2 from the germline V gene are SGHDN and FVKESK. Trimming removed 2 bases from V and 9 bases from J, with 16 bases in between. CDR3 nucleotide sequence: TGTGCCAGCAGCCAATCATCCCTCACTGGGCCCCAGTACTTC. Its translation is CASSQSSLTGPQYF.

The chain links TRBV6-5 to TRBJ2-4, with TRBD1 identical over 9 bases. The CDR3 contains 14 residues. Germline V lookup: CDR1 MNHEY, CDR2 SVGAGI. V shed 7 bases, J shed 3 bases, and the junction held 4 bases outside the gene matches. CDR3 in DNA: TGTGCCAGCACCACAGGGGGCGGCAAAAACATTCAGTACTTC. This translates into CASTTGGGKNIQYF.